The next 25 T cell receptor beta chains were all read from a single sample in a study of cytomegalovirus exposure and HLA in healthy donors. Clones were sequenced by immunoSEQ multiplex PCR, and TCRdb holds only the in-frame ones, with some missing. In the table there are about 73,000 clones, 94% of which are singletons. The sample was PBMCs. The receptors were gathered from a woman younger than 35 in good health and CMV-seropositive.

This chain connects TRBV9 to TRBJ1-2; 8 nucleotides align to TRBD1. Germline CDR1 is SGDLS and CDR2 is YYNGEE. The CDR3 is 16 residues long. V lost 2 bases to trimming and J lost 6 bases; unmatched junction nucleotides: 12. This CDR3 is CASSVSSVQGAHGYTF. The CDR3 nucleotides read TGTGCCAGCAGCGTTTCGTCTGTCCAGGGGGCGCATGGCTACACCTTC.

This chain uses TRBV28 with TRBJ1-2, with 8 bases that match TRBD1. J was trimmed by 4 bases and V by 7 bases; bases with no gene match: 5. Per germline, CDR1 MDHEN and CDR2 SYDVKM. CDR3 length: 13 residues. The CDR3 coding sequence is TGTGCCAGCATCGGACAGGGAGGCTATGGCTACACCTTC. As protein: CASIGQGGYGYTF.

The chain has TRBV11-3 and TRBJ2-5; 7 bases line up with TRBD1. After removal of 5 bases from V and 2 bases from J, the junction contained 5 bases not matched to a gene. The CDR3 runs 14 residues. Germline-derived CDR1 and CDR2 are SGHNT and YENEEA. As DNA, the CDR3 is TGTGCCAGCAGCGACAGGGCTGGGCAAGAGACCCAGTACTTC. The encoded protein is CASSDRAGQETQYF.

The chain recombines TRBV6-1 with TRBJ1-6; 8 bases fit TRBD1. The CDR3 runs to 12 residues. The V gene's germline CDR1 is MNHNS and CDR2 SASEGT. The J segment lost 9 bases and the V segment lost 10 bases, leaving 5 bases of the junction unmatched. CDR3 sequence: CAIGQGGSPLHF. In DNA form, the CDR3 reads TGTGCCATCGGACAGGGAGGTTCACCCCTCCACTTT.

The genes are TRBV6-1 and TRBJ1-2, with TRBD1 matching 7 bases. After removal of 7 bases from V and 8 bases from J, the junction contained 10 bases not matched to a gene. CDR3 length equals 13 residues. Germline assignment: CDR1 MNHNS and CDR2 SASEGT. The CDR3, as DNA: TGTGCCAGCATTGACAGGGTCGGCGGCGGCTACACCTTC. Its protein is CASIDRVGGGYTF.

This clone was seen a single time. V usage is TRBV18 and J usage is TRBJ1-1; 8 nucleotides align to TRBD1. CDR3 length equals 15 residues. J lost 1 base, V lost 3 bases, and 4 bases had no gene match. The germline CDR1 and CDR2 sequences are KGHSH and LQKENI. Here the CDR3 reads CASSPTDRANTEAFF. The DNA for the CDR3 is TGTGCCAGCTCACCGACGGACAGGGCGAACACTGAAGCTTTCTTT. The full variable domain, rest sourced from reference TRBV18 and TRBJ1-1, is NAGVMQNPRHLVRRRGQEARLRCSPMKGHSHVYWYRQLPEEGLKFMVYLQKENIIDESGMPKERFSAEFPKEGPSILRIQQVVRGDSAAYFCASSPTDRANTEAFFGQGTRLTVV.

V usage is TRBV11-2 and J usage is TRBJ2-7, with a possible D match to TRBD1 (5 bases). The CDR3 has 15 residues. The V and J ends lost 1 base and 0 bases respectively, with 10 bases between them. CDR1 is SGHAT, CDR2 FQNNGV, per germline. The CDR3 DNA is TGTGCCAGCAGCTTAGTCGGACAAGCCTCCTACGAGCAGTACTTC. Its protein product is CASSLVGQASYEQYF.

The gene calls are TRBV7-2 and TRBJ2-1, with 7 bases lining up with TRBD1. Per germline, CDR1 SGHTA and CDR2 FQGNSA. Unmatched junction bases numbered 7, after V lost 2 bases and J lost 6 bases. The CDR3 extends over 15 amino acids. CDR3 nucleotides: TGTGCCAGCAGCTTAAGTACAGGGGTAGGCAATGAGCAGTTCTTC. Translating gives CASSLSTGVGNEQFF.

This clone has only a few counts. This chain joins TRBV28 and TRBJ2-7; D not certain. The germline V gene has CDR1 MDHEN and CDR2 SYDVKM. The V and J ends lost 2 bases and 5 bases respectively, with 7 bases between them. The CDR3 totals 12 residues. CDR3 in DNA: TGTGCCAGCAGTTTAGTGGAGAACGAGCAGTACTTC. Translation: CASSLVENEQYF.

The V and J genes are TRBV6-1 and TRBJ2-2; a weak D match, TRBD1 (6 bases). This CDR3 comprises 13 residues. Germline loops: CDR1 MNHNS, CDR2 SASEGT. V lost 6 bases and J lost 4, with 9 bases in between. The CDR3 spells CASRQTGTGELFF. In nucleotides, the CDR3 is TGTGCCAGCAGACAGACAGGCACCGGGGAGCTGTTTTTT.

The table lists this clone with a count of one. The chain has TRBV11-2 and TRBJ1-4, with 12 bases matching TRBD1. The CDR3 is 16 residues long. V trimming: 1 base; J trimming: 7 bases; junction bases outside the gene matches: 4. The V gene's germline CDR1 is SGHAT and CDR2 FQNNGV. CDR3 coding DNA: TGTGCCAGCAGCTTAGGGGGGACAGGGGGCCGTGAAAAACTGTTTTTT. It encodes CASSLGGTGGREKLFF.

V usage is TRBV28 and J usage is TRBJ1-3, with unresolved D. The CDR3 contains 13 residues. Germline CDR1 and CDR2: MDHEN and SYDVKM. The V gene lost 8 bases and the J gene lost 2 bases, with 10 bases spanning the gap. CDR3 DNA sequence: TGTGCCAGCCGGGAATACGCTGGAAACACCATATATTTT. It codes for CASREYAGNTIYF.

A single count supports this clone. The chain links TRBV19 to TRBJ2-7; D call uncertain. V gave up 9 bases and J gave up 0 bases, with 18 bases separating them. Per the germline V gene, CDR1 is LNHDA and CDR2 is SQIVND (reference sequence). The CDR3 has 15 residues. The CDR3 protein is CARETRVPTSYEQYF. DNA of the CDR3: TGTGCCAGAGAGACCCGGGTCCCAACCTCCTACGAGCAGTACTTC.

The chain carries TRBV2 and TRBJ2-2; 10 bases are a match to TRBD1. Germline V CDR1 and CDR2: SNHLY, FYNNEI. This CDR3 has 14 residues. Unmatched junction bases numbered 0, after V lost 3 bases and J lost 5 bases. CDR3 DNA sequence: TGTGCCAGCAGTGAGGGACAGGGGACCGGGGAGCTGTTTTTT. Protein product: CASSEGQGTGELFF. Full variable domain (missing parts from reference TRBV2 and TRBJ2-2): EPEVTQTPSHQVTQMGQEVILRCVPISNHLYFYWYRQILGQKVEFLVSFYNNEISEKSEIFDDQFSVERPDGSNFTLKIRSTKLEDSAMYFCASSEGQGTGELFFGEGSRLTVL.

The rearrangement uses TRBV5-4 and TRBJ1-1; TRBD1 is a possible D gene (6 bases). V lost 1 base and J 1 base, leaving 11 bases between the germline ends. The germline CDR1 and CDR2 sequences are SGHNT and YYREEE (reference sequence). The CDR3 runs to 15 residues. The CDR3 DNA reads TGTGCCAGCAGCTTGAGGGCAGGGGAGAACACTGAAGCTTTCTTT. Its translation: CASSLRAGENTEAFF. Variable domain in full (rest from reference TRBV5-4 and TRBJ1-1): ETGVTQSPTHLIKTRGQQVTLRCSSQSGHNTVSWYQQALGQGPQFIFQYYREEENGRGNFPPRFSGLQFPNYSSELNVNALELDDSALYLCASSLRAGENTEAFFGQGTRLTVV.

The gene calls are TRBV1 and TRBJ2-7; the DNA was not used to check the table's D call, TRBD2. TRBV1 is a pseudogene segment. The CDR3 covers 13 residues. The CDR3 nucleotides read TGCACCAGCAGCTCTCCCGGGGTCCACGAGCAGTACTTC. As protein: CTSSSPGVHEQYF.

This clone has a single count. The chain is built from TRBV9 and TRBJ2-2, with 8 bases aligning to TRBD1. The CDR3 has 15 amino acids. The V segment lost 4 bases and the J segment 6 bases; nucleotides outside the gene matches: 8. Germline lookup yields CDR1 SGDLS and CDR2 YYNGEE. CDR3 region: CASSQGSGGSGELFF. Here the CDR3 DNA reads TGTGCCAGCAGCCAGGGTTCAGGGGGCTCCGGGGAGCTGTTTTTT.

The gene calls are TRBV13 and TRBJ1-6; maybe TRBD1 (6 bases). This CDR3 is 13 amino acids long. V lost 1 base to trimming and J lost 15 bases, with 13 bases between them. The germline gives CDR1 PRHDT, CDR2 FYEKMQ (reference sequence). In DNA form, the CDR3 reads TGTGCCAGCAGCTTAGTGGGGACAACTAACCTCCACTTT. The encoded protein is CASSLVGTTNLHF.

The chain links TRBV5-6 to TRBJ1-2; 7 bases agree with TRBD1. Per the germline V gene, CDR1 is SGHDT and CDR2 is YYEEEE. V was pared by 0 bases and J by 5 bases, with 7 bases of the junction left unmatched. CDR3 size: 15 residues. The CDR3 sequence is CASSLVGQPLYGYTF. The CDR3 nucleotides read TGTGCCAGCAGCTTGGTGGGACAGCCATTATATGGCTACACCTTC.

The V and J genes are TRBV5-1 and TRBJ1-5; D is uncertain. Germline lookup yields CDR1 SGHRS and CDR2 YFSETQ. This CDR3 region has 15 residues. V lost 3 bases to trimming and J lost 0 bases, with 10 bases between them. The DNA of the CDR3 is TGCGCCAGCAGCTCGGACGGGAATAGCAATCAGCCCCAGCATTTT. Translating it yields CASSSDGNSNQPQHF.

This clone was recorded once. This chain links TRBV27 with TRBJ2-7, with a weak D call TRBD2 (6 bases). The germline V and J ends were trimmed by 2 bases and 3 bases, with 11 bases remaining between them. Per the germline V gene, CDR1 is MNHEY and CDR2 is SMNVEV (reference sequence). This CDR3 region has 14 residues. The CDR3 sequence: CASSLRGTLYEQYF. The DNA for the CDR3 is TGTGCCAGCAGTTTACGGGGGACCCTCTACGAGCAGTACTTC.

The chain joins TRBV13 to TRBJ2-2; 10 nucleotides line up with TRBD2. From germline, CDR1 is PRHDT and CDR2 FYEKMQ (reference sequence). The CDR3 extends over 19 amino acids. V was clipped by 5 bases and J by 0 bases; unmatched bases: 12. CDR3 in amino acids: CASSPRGLAGAANTGELFF. CDR3 sequence (DNA): TGTGCCAGCAGCCCACGTGGGCTAGCGGGGGCCGCGAACACCGGGGAGCTGTTTTTT.

The chain has TRBV2 and TRBJ2-6; maybe TRBD1 (6 bases). Trimming took 4 bases from V and 2 from J, leaving 18 bases between them. CDR3 length: 18 amino acids. Germline V gene data show CDR1 as SNHLY and CDR2 as FYNNEI. CDR3 nucleotide sequence: TGTGCCAGCAGTGCAAGGGACAATACACGGGCTGGGGCCAACGTCCTGACTTTC. Residues: CASSARDNTRAGANVLTF.

This chain links TRBV29-1 with TRBJ2-1; possible D gene TRBD1, 5 bases. Germline CDR1 and CDR2: SQVTM and ANQGSEA. This CDR3 is 14 amino acids long. Trimming left V 6 bases short and J 0 bases short, with 12 bases between. CDR3 amino acids: CSVRQTFSYNEQFF. The CDR3 DNA reads as TGCAGCGTCCGACAGACATTCTCCTACAATGAGCAGTTCTTC.

This chain joins TRBV7-2 and TRBJ2-7, with 8 bases matching TRBD1. Losses at the gene ends were 5 bases for V and 4 bases for J; bases not matched to a gene: 7. CDR3 length equals 14 residues. In germline, CDR1 is SGHTA, CDR2 FQGNSA. In DNA, the CDR3 is TGTGCCAGCAGCCTAGGGACAGGTAGTTACGAGCAGTACTTC. Translating gives CASSLGTGSYEQYF.